This passage covers 26 T cell receptor beta chains from one sample sequenced in a study of T cell responses to AZD1222 COVID-19 vaccine. TCRdb's table, derived via immunoSEQ multiplex PCR, lists solely in-frame clones and lacks some. Of over 150,000 clones listed, approximately 86% are singletons. Material: peripheral blood, obtained 28 days after the second AZD1222 dose. The receptors shown here come from an adult who received the AZD1222 COVID-19 vaccine.

This rearrangement joins TRBV11-2 to TRBJ2-7; a possible D gene is TRBD1 (6 bases). Germline V gene lookup returns CDR1 SGHAT and CDR2 FQNNGV. V was cut by 2 bases and J by 7 bases, with 15 bases left in between. The CDR3 totals 14 residues. The CDR3 coding sequence is TGTGCCAGCAGCTTAAACCAGGGGTTACGGGAGCAGTACTTC. Translation: CASSLNQGLREQYF.

This clone has more than one count but fewer than ten. The rearrangement links TRBV30 to TRBJ1-5; unclear D gene. Per germline, CDR1 GTSNPN and CDR2 SVGIG (reference sequence). The V and J ends lost 4 bases and 5 bases respectively, with 12 bases between them. The CDR3 runs to 13 residues. This CDR3 reads CAWNHSPDQPQHF. CDR3 bases: TGTGCCTGGAATCACAGCCCCGATCAGCCCCAGCATTTT. The full variable domain, rest sourced from reference TRBV30 and TRBJ1-5, is SQTIHQWPATLVQPVGSPLSLECTVEGTSNPNLYWYRQAAGRGLQLLFYSVGIGQISSEVPQNLSASRPQDRQFILSSKKLLLSDSGFYLCAWNHSPDQPQHFGDGTRLSIL.

The chain uses TRBV10-3 and TRBJ1-1, with a possible D match to TRBD1 (5 bases). This CDR3 comprises 15 residues. Germline CDR1 ENHRY, CDR2 SYGVKD. Between the trimmed V and J ends, which lost 4 bases and 0 bases, there was a span of 12 bases. Written as DNA, the CDR3 is TGTGCCATCAGTGCGGGGGGGAACTTGAACACTGAAGCTTTCTTT. It codes for CAISAGGNLNTEAFF.

The rearrangement links TRBV3-1 (or the pseudogene TRBV3-2) to TRBJ1-2; D is unclear. Germline V lookup: CDR1 LGHDT, CDR2 YNNKEL (reference sequence). Trimming shortened V by 4 bases and J by 5 bases, and 14 bases separated the two germline ends. The CDR3 runs to 14 residues. The DNA for the CDR3 is TGTGCCAGCAGCCCCGGCCGAACAGAATATGGCTACACCTTC. Translation: CASSPGRTEYGYTF.

This CDR3 is CASSELGGAQETQYF. The CDR3 DNA follows: TGTGCCAGCAGCGAACTCGGGGGGGCCCAAGAGACCCAGTACTTC. The chain recombines TRBV5-5 with TRBJ2-5, with TRBD2 identical over 8 bases. The germline CDR1 and CDR2 sequences are SGHKS and YYEKEE (reference sequence). The CDR3 totals 15 residues. V shed 4 bases and J 1 base; nucleotides not matched to a gene: 6. Together with reference TRBV5-5 and TRBJ2-5, the CDR3 gives the full variable domain: DAGVTQSPTHLIKTRGQQVTLRCSPISGHKSVSWYQQVLGQGPQFIFQYYEKEERGRGNFPDRFSARQFPNYSSELNVNALLLGDSALYLCASSELGGAQETQYFGPGTRLLVL.

The chain combines TRBV18 with TRBJ2-7, with D possibly being TRBD1 or TRBD2 (5 bases each). This CDR3 contains 13 residues. From germline, CDR1 is KGHSH and CDR2 LQKENI. V shed 3 bases and J shed 2 bases, with 8 bases lying between them. CDR3 protein: CASSPGTPYEQYF. In nucleotides, the CDR3 is TGTGCCAGCTCACCCGGGACCCCCTACGAGCAGTACTTC.

The chain joins TRBV5-1 to TRBJ2-7, with 8 nucleotides matching TRBD1. The CDR3 spans 14 residues. CDR1 and CDR2 (germline): SGHRS, YFSETQ. Losses at the gene ends were 5 bases for V and 2 bases for J; bases not matched to a gene: 6. This CDR3 reads CASRRGQGTYEQYF. The CDR3 DNA follows: TGCGCCAGCAGGCGCGGACAGGGTACCTACGAGCAGTACTTC.

The chain joins TRBV5-1 to TRBJ2-2; 10 nucleotides match TRBD1. CDR3 length: 18 residues. The germline CDR1 and CDR2 sequences are SGHRS and YFSETQ. Trimming at V came to 1 base and at J to 3 bases, leaving 9 bases not matched to a gene. In DNA, the CDR3 is TGCGCCAGCAGCTTGCCCAGAGGGACAGGGGTCGACACCGGGGAGCTGTTTTTT. Amino acid sequence: CASSLPRGTGVDTGELFF.

The chain is built from TRBV6-1 and TRBJ2-7, with TRBD1 identical over 7 bases. The CDR3 is 17 residues long. Germline V gene sequence: CDR1 MNHNS, CDR2 SASEGT. J was trimmed by 3 bases and V by 1 base; bases with no gene match: 12. The CDR3 is CASSEVVGTVTFYEQYF. The CDR3 DNA is TGTGCCAGCAGTGAAGTAGTAGGGACAGTTACTTTCTACGAGCAGTACTTC.

The rearrangement joins TRBV5-4 to TRBJ2-6; possibly TRBD1 for D (6 bases). CDR1 SGHNT and CDR2 YYREEE come from the germline V gene (reference sequence). The CDR3 has 15 residues. V lost 6 bases and J lost 0, with 10 bases in between. The CDR3 protein is CASTRQVSGANVLTF. The CDR3 DNA follows: TGTGCCAGCACCCGACAGGTCTCTGGGGCCAACGTCCTGACTTTC.

The CDR3 reads CASSLVGRIYNEQFF. The CDR3 nucleotides read TGCGCCAGCAGCTTGGTTGGGAGAATTTACAATGAGCAGTTCTTC. The gene calls are TRBV5-1 and TRBJ2-1; possibly TRBD2 for D (5 bases). Per the germline V gene, CDR1 is SGHRS and CDR2 is YFSETQ. V was cut by 0 bases and J by 4 bases, with 11 bases left in between. The CDR3 sequence is 15 residues long.

The chain joins TRBV7-2 to TRBJ1-3, with D unclear. Trimming took 5 bases from V and 0 from J, leaving 14 bases between them. This CDR3 spans 16 amino acids. Germline V gene sequence: CDR1 SGHTA, CDR2 FQGNSA. CDR3 protein: CASSPRRTSSGNTIYF. The DNA of the CDR3 is TGTGCCAGCAGCCCCCGACGGACTAGCTCTGGAAACACCATATATTTT.

This chain connects TRBV19 to TRBJ1-3, with 12 nucleotides matching TRBD1. With 6 bases clipped from V and 0 bases from J, the junction kept 6 bases outside the gene matches. Looked up from germline, CDR1 is LNHDA and CDR2 is SQIVND (reference sequence). This CDR3 spans 17 amino acids. The CDR3 protein is CASRMQGQGASGNTIYF. The CDR3, as DNA: TGTGCCAGTAGGATGCAGGGACAGGGGGCCTCTGGAAACACCATATATTTT. Supplemented by reference TRBV19 and TRBJ1-3, the full variable domain reads DGGITQSPKYLFRKEGQNVTLSCEQNLNHDAMYWYRQDPGQGLRLIYYSQIVNDFQKGDIAEGYSVSREKKESFPLTVTSAQKNPTAFYLCASRMQGQGASGNTIYFGEGSWLTVV.

The genes are TRBV5-1 and TRBJ2-7; D is unresolved. V was clipped by 0 bases and J by 5 bases, with 15 bases between them. Germline-derived CDR1 and CDR2 are SGHRS and YFSETQ. The CDR3 spans 15 residues. This CDR3 reads CASSLGPQLLNEQYF. CDR3 nucleotides: TGCGCCAGCAGCTTGGGCCCCCAGCTCCTAAACGAGCAGTACTTC. Looking up the rest from reference TRBV5-1 and TRBJ2-7 gives the full variable domain: KAGVTQTPRYLIKTRGQQVTLSCSPISGHRSVSWYQQTPGQGLQFLFEYFSETQRNKGNFPGRFSGRQFSNSRSEMNVSTLELGDSALYLCASSLGPQLLNEQYFGPGTRLTVT.

This clone was seen a single time. The CDR3, as DNA: TGTGCCAGCAGTCGACAGGGGGCCCCTAATCAGCCCCAGCATTTT. It translates to CASSRQGAPNQPQHF. The rearrangement joins TRBV28 to TRBJ1-5; 10 bases agree with TRBD1. The germline V gene has CDR1 MDHEN and CDR2 SYDVKM. This CDR3 is built from 15 residues. Trimming removed 5 bases from V and 4 bases from J; junction bases left unmatched: 5.

This clone was detected only a few times. This chain uses TRBV19 with TRBJ2-1; unclear D gene. Germline V CDR1 and CDR2: LNHDA, SQIVND (reference sequence). The CDR3 extends over 12 amino acids. The V end was cut by 3 bases, the J end by 8 bases, with 8 bases between. CDR3 protein: CASSIAWDEQFF. As DNA, the CDR3 is TGTGCCAGTAGTATTGCCTGGGATGAGCAGTTCTTC. The full variable domain, with the rest looked up from reference TRBV19 and TRBJ2-1, is DGGITQSPKYLFRKEGQNVTLSCEQNLNHDAMYWYRQDPGQGLRLIYYSQIVNDFQKGDIAEGYSVSREKKESFPLTVTSAQKNPTAFYLCASSIAWDEQFFGPGTRLTVL.

The rearrangement links TRBV4-1 to TRBJ2-2; 7 positions agree with TRBD1. The trim removed 4 bases at V and 0 bases at J, leaving 11 bases unmatched. CDR3 size: 18 residues. CDR1 MGHRA and CDR2 YSYEKL come from the germline V gene. The CDR3 here is CASSRATGESANTGELFF. CDR3 DNA: TGCGCCAGCAGCCGAGCAACAGGGGAATCGGCGAACACCGGGGAGCTGTTTTTT.

This chain uses TRBV2 with TRBJ1-6, with D hard to call. Germline values: CDR1 SNHLY, CDR2 FYNNEI. The CDR3 is made up of 15 amino acids. V was pared by 3 bases and J by 0 bases, with 6 bases between. The CDR3 protein is CASSELSSYNSPLHF. The CDR3 DNA reads TGTGCCAGCAGTGAGTTGAGCTCCTATAATTCACCCCTCCACTTT.

This chain joins TRBV7-2 and TRBJ2-2; 8 nucleotides align to TRBD1. V lost 6 bases to trimming and J lost 6 bases; unmatched junction nucleotides: 12. This CDR3 spans 16 amino acids. CDR1 and CDR2 (germline): SGHTA, FQGNSA. The CDR3 coding sequence is TGTGCCAGCAGTACAGGGGACAGGCCCGAATCCGGGGAGCTGTTTTTT. Translated, it gives CASSTGDRPESGELFF.

In this sample, this clone turned up once. Different DNA sequences within this sample yield the same CDR3. The rearrangement uses TRBV6-5 and TRBJ1-1; unclear D gene. This CDR3 is built from 13 residues. CDR1 MNHEY and CDR2 SVGAGI come from the germline V gene. V dropped 4 bases and J dropped 2 bases, with 8 bases sitting between them. DNA of the CDR3: TGTGCCAGCAGTTTCGGGCGCAACACTGAAGCTTTCTTT. Protein: CASSFGRNTEAFF.

V usage is TRBV7-3 and J usage is TRBJ2-7; 7 bases are shared with TRBD1. The CDR3 loop spans 14 amino acids. Germline V lookup: CDR1 SGHTA, CDR2 FQGTGA. V lost 3 bases, J lost 5 bases, and 7 bases stayed unmatched. The CDR3 region has the DNA TGTGCCAGCAGCTTGGATGACAGGGTCCACGAGCAGTACTTC. Its protein is CASSLDDRVHEQYF. Drawing the rest from reference TRBV7-3 and TRBJ2-7, the complete variable domain is GAGVSQTPSNKVTEKGKYVELRCDPISGHTALYWYRQSLGQGPEFLIYFQGTGAADDSGLPNDRFFAVRPEGSVSTLKIQRTERGDSAVYLCASSLDDRVHEQYFGPGTRLTVT.

The chain links TRBV30 to TRBJ1-2; TRBD1 aligns across 10 bases. Germline CDR1 is GTSNPN and CDR2 is SVGIG (reference sequence). V lost 8 bases, J lost 3 bases, and 6 bases stayed unmatched. This CDR3 spans 13 amino acids. Written as DNA, the CDR3 is TGTGCCGGGACAGGGGTTGGGGACTATGGCTACACCTTC. Its protein is CAGTGVGDYGYTF.

The chain carries TRBV9 and TRBJ1-1; D gene unclear. V lost 3 bases to trimming and J lost 0 bases, with 6 bases between them. This CDR3 contains 13 residues. CDR1 and CDR2 from the germline V gene are SGDLS and YYNGEE. In nucleotides, the CDR3 is TGTGCCAGCAGCGGGGCGGTGAACACTGAAGCTTTCTTT. Translating it yields CASSGAVNTEAFF.

This clone was counted between two and nine times. The chain carries TRBV9 and TRBJ2-7; D remains ambiguous. The CDR3 is 11 residues long. V was pared by 0 bases and J by 6 bases, with 4 bases between. The germline V gene has CDR1 SGDLS and CDR2 YYNGEE. CDR3 sequence (DNA): TGTGCCAGCAGCGTAGGATCCGAGCAGTACTTC. It codes for CASSVGSEQYF.

This chain connects TRBV19 to TRBJ1-5; D gene ambiguous. Trimming took 1 base from V and 0 from J, leaving 13 bases between them. This CDR3 region has 17 residues. CDR1 LNHDA and CDR2 SQIVND come from the germline V gene (reference sequence). CDR3 sequence: CASSIVASANSNQPQHF. The CDR3 DNA reads as TGTGCCAGTAGTATAGTCGCCAGTGCCAATAGCAATCAGCCCCAGCATTTT.

The gene calls are TRBV28 and TRBJ2-7, with TRBD1 identical over 7 bases. The CDR3 is 16 amino acids. Germline assignment: CDR1 MDHEN and CDR2 SYDVKM. Losses at the gene ends were 6 bases for V and 0 bases for J; bases not matched to a gene: 11. The CDR3 DNA is TGTGCCAGCAGCCCTTTAGGGGGCGCGAGCTCCTACGAGCAGTACTTC. Translating gives CASSPLGGASSYEQYF. Looking up the rest from reference TRBV28 and TRBJ2-7 gives the full variable domain: DVKVTQSSRYLVKRTGEKVFLECVQDMDHENMFWYRQDPGLGLRLIYFSYDVKMKEKGDIPEGYSVSREKKERFSLILESASTNQTSMYLCASSPLGGASSYEQYFGPGTRLTVT.